The entry that follows covers one T cell receptor (beta chain) sequence. CDR3 length equals 13 residues. Germline CDR1 is LGHDT and CDR2 is YNNKEL (reference sequence). V was cut by 0 bases and J by 9 bases, with 9 bases left in between. Profiled with immunoSEQ multiplex PCR; TCRdb holds only in-frame clones, not every one. This table holds 90,000 or so clones, around 87% found once. The data originate from a study of control samples from healthy donors and cancer patients. This rearrangement joins TRBV3-1 (or the pseudogene TRBV3-2) to TRBJ2-1; TRBD2 is a possible D gene (6 bases). Sequencing was done on a sample of blood. The TCR was taken from a woman in her forties or fifties in good health. Written as DNA, the CDR3 is TGTGCCAGCAGCCAAGATGCGGGGAGTGAGCAGTTCTTC. Its protein product is CASSQDAGSEQFF.